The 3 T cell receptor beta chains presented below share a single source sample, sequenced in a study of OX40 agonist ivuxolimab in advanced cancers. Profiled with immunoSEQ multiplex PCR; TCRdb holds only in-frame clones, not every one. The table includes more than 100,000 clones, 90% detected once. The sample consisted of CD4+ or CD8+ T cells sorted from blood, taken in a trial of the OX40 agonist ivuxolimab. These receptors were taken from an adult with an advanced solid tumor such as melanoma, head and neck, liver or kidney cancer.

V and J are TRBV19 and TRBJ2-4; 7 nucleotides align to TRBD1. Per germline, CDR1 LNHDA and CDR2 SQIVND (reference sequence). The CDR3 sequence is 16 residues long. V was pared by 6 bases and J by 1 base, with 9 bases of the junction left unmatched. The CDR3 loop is CASRKQGMTAKNIQYF. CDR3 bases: TGTGCCAGTAGAAAACAGGGGATGACGGCCAAAAACATTCAGTACTTC. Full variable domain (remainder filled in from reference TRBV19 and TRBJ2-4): DGGITQSPKYLFRKEGQNVTLSCEQNLNHDAMYWYRQDPGQGLRLIYYSQIVNDFQKGDIAEGYSVSREKKESFPLTVTSAQKNPTAFYLCASRKQGMTAKNIQYFGAGTRLSVL.

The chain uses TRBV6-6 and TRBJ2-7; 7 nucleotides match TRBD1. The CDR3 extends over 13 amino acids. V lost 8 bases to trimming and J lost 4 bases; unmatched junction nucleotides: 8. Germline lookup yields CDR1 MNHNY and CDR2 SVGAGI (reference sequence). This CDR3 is CASGMTGQYEQYF. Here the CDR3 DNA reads TGTGCCAGCGGAATGACAGGGCAGTACGAGCAGTACTTC.

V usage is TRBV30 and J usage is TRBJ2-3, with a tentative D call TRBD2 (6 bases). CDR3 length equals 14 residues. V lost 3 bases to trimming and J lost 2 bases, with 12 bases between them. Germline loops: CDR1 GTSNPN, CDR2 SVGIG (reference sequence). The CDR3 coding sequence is TGTGCCTGGAGCCCGGGACTTCTCACAGATACGCAGTATTTT. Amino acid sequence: CAWSPGLLTDTQYF.